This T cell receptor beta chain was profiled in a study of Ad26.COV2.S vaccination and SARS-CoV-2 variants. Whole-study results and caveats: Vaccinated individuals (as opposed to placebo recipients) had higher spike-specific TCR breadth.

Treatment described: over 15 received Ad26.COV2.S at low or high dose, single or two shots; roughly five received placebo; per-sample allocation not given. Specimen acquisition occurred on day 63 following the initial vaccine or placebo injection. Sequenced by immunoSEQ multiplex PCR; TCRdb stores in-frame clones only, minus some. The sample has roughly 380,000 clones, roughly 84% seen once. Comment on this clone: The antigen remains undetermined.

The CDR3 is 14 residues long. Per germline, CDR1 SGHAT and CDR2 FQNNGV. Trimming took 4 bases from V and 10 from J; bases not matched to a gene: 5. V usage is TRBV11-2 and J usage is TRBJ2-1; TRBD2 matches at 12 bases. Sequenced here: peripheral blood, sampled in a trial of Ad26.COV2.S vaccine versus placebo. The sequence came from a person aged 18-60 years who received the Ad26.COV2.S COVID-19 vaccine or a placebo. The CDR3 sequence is CASSSSGTSGEQFF. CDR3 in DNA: TGTGCCAGCAGCTCCTCCGGGACTAGCGGGGAGCAGTTCTTC.